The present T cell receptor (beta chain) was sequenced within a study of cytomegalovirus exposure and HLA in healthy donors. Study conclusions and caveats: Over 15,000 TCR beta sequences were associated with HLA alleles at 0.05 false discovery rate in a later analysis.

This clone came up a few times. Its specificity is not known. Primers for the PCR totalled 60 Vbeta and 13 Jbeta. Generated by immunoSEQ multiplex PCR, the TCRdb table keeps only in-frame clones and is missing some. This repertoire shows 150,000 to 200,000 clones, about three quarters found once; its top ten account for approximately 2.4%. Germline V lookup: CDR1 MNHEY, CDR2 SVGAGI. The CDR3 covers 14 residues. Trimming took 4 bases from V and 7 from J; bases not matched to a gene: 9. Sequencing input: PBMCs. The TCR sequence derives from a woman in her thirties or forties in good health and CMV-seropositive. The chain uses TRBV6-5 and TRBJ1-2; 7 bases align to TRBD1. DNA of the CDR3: TGTGCCAGCAGTTCCCAGGGGGGCTCTTCTGGCTACACCTTC. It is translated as CASSSQGGSSGYTF.